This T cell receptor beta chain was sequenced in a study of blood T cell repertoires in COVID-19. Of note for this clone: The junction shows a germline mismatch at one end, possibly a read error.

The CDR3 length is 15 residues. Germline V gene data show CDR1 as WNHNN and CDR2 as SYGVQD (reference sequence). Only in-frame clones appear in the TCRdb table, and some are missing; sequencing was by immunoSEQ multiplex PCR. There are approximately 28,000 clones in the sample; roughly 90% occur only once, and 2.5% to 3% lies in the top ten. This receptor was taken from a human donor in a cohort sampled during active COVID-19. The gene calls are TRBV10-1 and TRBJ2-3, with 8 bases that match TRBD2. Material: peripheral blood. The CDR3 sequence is CASSESRERGNRLDF. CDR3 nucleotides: TGCGCCAGCAGTGAGTCGAGAGAGCGGGGGAATCGTTTGGATTTT.